This is a list of T cell receptor beta chains from one sample in a study of blood T cell repertoires in COVID-19. Sequencing used immunoSEQ multiplex PCR; TCRdb keeps in-frame clones, though not all of them. The sample holds about 220,000 clones, around 86% seen once. Material: peripheral blood. These receptor sequences come from a young woman who had recovered from COVID-19. CDR3s include the opening cysteine and the closing phenylalanine or tryptophan. The D gene is left open where the match is weak. The listing skips clone size in some rows; elsewhere it reads once, few, many or a size class.

-	TRBV7-2	-	TRBJ2-7	TGTGCCAGCAGCTTAGGGTTTGGGCCGTACGAGCAGTACTTC	CASSLGFGPYEQYF
TRBD1	TRBV7-3	-	TRBJ1-1	TGTGCCAGCAGATTGGGACAGGGGGACACTGAAGCTTTCTTT	CASRLGQGDTEAFF
TRBD2	TRBV7-8	-	TRBJ2-7	TGTGCCAGCAGCTTAGACGGGCGGGGGGGCGGCTACGAGCAGTACTTC	CASSLDGRGGGYEQYF
-	TRBV6-5	-	TRBJ1-1	TGTGCCAGCAGTCGGGATTTTACCACTGAAGCTTTCTTT	CASSRDFTTEAFF
-	TRBV7-2	-	TRBJ2-2	TGTGCCAGCAGCCCTAGTGTCACCGGGGAGCTGTTTTTT	CASSPSVTGELFF
-	TRBV19	-	TRBJ2-3	TGTGCCAGTACGCCCGGGGGGCGGGGCACAGATACGCAGTATTTT	CASTPGGRGTDTQYF
TRBD1	TRBV2	-	TRBJ2-2	TGTGCCAGCGCAGACAGGGGGCTCGGCGGGGAGCTGTTTTTT	CASADRGLGGELFF
TRBD1	TRBV15	few	TRBJ2-2	TGTGCCACCGAGACAGGGCAGAACACCGGGGAGCTGTTTTTT	CATETGQNTGELFF
-	TRBV6-5	-	TRBJ1-2	TGTGCCAGCAGTTCTGGGGCAAGGGGTGGCTACACCTTC	CASSSGARGGYTF
-	TRBV28	-	TRBJ1-1	TGTGCCAGCAGTCCCCGGGGGGCGGGGAGTAAGGACACTGAAGCTTTCTTT	CASSPRGAGSKDTEAFF
-	TRBV3-1/TRBV3-2	once	TRBJ2-1	TGTGCCAGCAGCTCTACAGGACCCTACAATGAGCAGTTCTTC	CASSSTGPYNEQFF
TRBD2	TRBV11-2	-	TRBJ2-1	TGTGCCAGCAAAAATTACACCGGGACTAGGGGATACAATGAGCAGTTCTTC	CASKNYTGTRGYNEQFF
-	TRBV3-1/TRBV3-2	-	TRBJ2-3	TGTGCCAGCAGCCAAGAGGGGGGATTGGGCACAGATACGCAGTATTTT	CASSQEGGLGTDTQYF
-	TRBV4-3	-	TRBJ2-3	TGCGCCAGCAGCCTAGAAGCCGATGGGACTTCAGATACGCAGTATTTT	CASSLEADGTSDTQYF
TRBD2	TRBV7-3	-	TRBJ2-1	TGTGCCAGCAGCTTAACCAGACTAGCGGGGGGGTCTAATGAGCAGTTCTTC	CASSLTRLAGGSNEQFF
TRBD1	TRBV4-1	-	TRBJ1-6	TGCGCCAGCAGCCAAGATCAGGGGGCGAATTCACCCCTCCACTTT	CASSQDQGANSPLHF
TRBD1	TRBV29-1	-	TRBJ2-2	TGCAGCGTTGAAGTGGGGACAGTGGGGACCGGGGAGCTGTTTTTT	CSVEVGTVGTGELFF
-	TRBV2	-	TRBJ2-3	TGTGCCAGCAGTGAAGGGTGGGGAGCGGGAGATACGCAGTATTTT	CASSEGWGAGDTQYF
TRBD1	TRBV2	few	TRBJ1-6	TGTGCCAGCAGCAACGCTGACAGGGGGCGGGTAGAGTCACCCCTCCACTTT	CASSNADRGRVESPLHF
-	TRBV10-3	-	TRBJ2-7	TGTGCCATCAGCGGGGGACCTACGAGCTCCTACGAGCAGTACTTC	CAISGGPTSSYEQYF
-	TRBV7-2	-	TRBJ1-1	TGTGCCAGCAGCCCCCCGGGGAGGGTGAACACTGAAGCTTTCTTT	CASSPPGRVNTEAFF
-	TRBV2	-	TRBJ1-6	TGTGCCAGCAGTGTAACAGGGAGCTCCTATAATTCACCCCTCCACTTT	CASSVTGSSYNSPLHF
-	TRBV19	-	TRBJ1-5	TGTGCCAGTAGACCCATATACCTACACTGGGGGGATAATCAGCCCCAGCATTTT	CASRPIYLHWGDNQPQHF
-	TRBV4-3	-	TRBJ1-1	TGCGCCAGCAGCCAAGTAGCGGGCACTGAAGCTTTCTTT	CASSQVAGTEAFF
-	TRBV6-5	-	TRBJ2-7	TGTGCCAGCAGACGGACATCAGGGTCCTACGAGCAGTACTTC	CASRRTSGSYEQYF
TRBD1	TRBV7-3	-	TRBJ2-1	TGTGCCAGCAGCCGAACAGGGGGAGTTTACAATGAGCAGTTCTTC	CASSRTGGVYNEQFF
-	TRBV6-1	-	TRBJ2-3	TGTGCCAGCAGTGGCCCAGACGCAGGGAACACAGATACGCAGTATTTT	CASSGPDAGNTDTQYF
-	TRBV4-3	once	TRBJ1-1	TGCGCCAGCAGCCAATCGACTGGGACACTTATGAACACTGAAGCTTTCTTT	CASSQSTGTLMNTEAFF
-	TRBV27	-	TRBJ2-7	TGTGCCAGCCCTTTTTACTACTACGAGCAGTACTTC	CASPFYYYEQYF
-	TRBV7-9	-	TRBJ2-3	TGTGCCAGCAGCTTACAGGGCAGCACAGATACGCAGTATTTT	CASSLQGSTDTQYF
-	TRBV5-5	-	TRBJ1-2	TGTGCCAGCAGCACTGGACAGCTCAATAACTATGGCTACACCTTC	CASSTGQLNNYGYTF
-	TRBV25-1	once	TRBJ2-7	TGTGCCACCGCACTACTCTCCTACGAGCAGTACTTC	CATALLSYEQYF
TRBD2	TRBV6-2/TRBV6-3	-	TRBJ2-5	TGTGCCAGCAGTAGAGTCCGGGGGGGCCAGGAGACCCAGTACTTC	CASSRVRGGQETQYF
-	TRBV9	-	TRBJ2-5	TGTGCCAGCAGCGTAGTAGAAGAGACCCAGTACTTC	CASSVVEETQYF
TRBD1	TRBV27	-	TRBJ1-1	TGTGCCAGCAGTTACAGGGGTTTGTACACTGAAGCTTTCTTT	CASSYRGLYTEAFF
TRBD1	TRBV5-1	-	TRBJ2-5	TGCGCCAGCAGTCCGAGGGGGCGCGGGGAGACCCAGTACTTC	CASSPRGRGETQYF
TRBD2	TRBV5-4	-	TRBJ2-3	TGTGCCAGCAGCTCCACTAGCGGGGGCCCGGTGGCAGATACGCAGTATTTT	CASSSTSGGPVADTQYF
TRBD1	TRBV4-2	-	TRBJ2-5	TGTGCCAGCAGCCAAGCCCACCGGACAGGGAGCCAAGAGACCCAGTACTTC	CASSQAHRTGSQETQYF
TRBD2	TRBV5-4	-	TRBJ2-1	TGTGCCAGCAGCTTCCTCGGGAGGAATGAGCAGTTCTTC	CASSFLGRNEQFF
-	TRBV3-1/TRBV3-2	-	TRBJ1-1	TGTGCCAGCAGCCAAAGCCTTGGACAGTTGAAGAACACTGAAGCTTTCTTT	CASSQSLGQLKNTEAFF
-	TRBV6-2/TRBV6-3	-	TRBJ2-7	TGTGCCAGCAGTTACTCTTTACAGGTGGGCTACGAGCAGTACTTC	CASSYSLQVGYEQYF
-	TRBV6-6	-	TRBJ2-3	TGTGCCAGCAGTTACGACAGCCCAGGCACAGATACGCAGTATTTT	CASSYDSPGTDTQYF
TRBD2	TRBV4-2	-	TRBJ2-7	TGTGCCAGCAGCCAAGATTTGGGGGGGTCCTACGAGCAGTACTTC	CASSQDLGGSYEQYF
-	TRBV2	once	TRBJ1-1	TGTGCCGTGAAGGAGAGGGTGAACACTGAAGCTTTCTTT	CAVKERVNTEAFF
-	TRBV7-2	-	TRBJ1-6	TGTGCCAGCAGCGAGGTAGCCGGATTAAGGAATTCACCCCTCCACTTT	CASSEVAGLRNSPLHF
-	TRBV29-1	-	TRBJ2-5	TGCAGCGCCGGGTCCGGGGAAACCCAGTACTTC	CSAGSGETQYF
-	TRBV5-5	once	TRBJ1-3	TGTGCCAGCAGCTTGGGAGTACGGGGGGAAAACACCATATATTTT	CASSLGVRGENTIYF
-	TRBV27	-	TRBJ1-1	TGTGCCAGCAGTCGGGGGGTCATGAACACTGAAGCTTTCTTT	CASSRGVMNTEAFF
TRBD2	TRBV3-1/TRBV3-2	-	TRBJ2-5	TGTGCCAGCAGCCAAGACACTAGCGGGGGGCTCCGCCAAGAGACCCAGTACTTC	CASSQDTSGGLRQETQYF
-	TRBV9	-	TRBJ1-2	TGTGCCAGCAGCGTAGACGTCCGGGGGGACTATGGCTACACCTTC	CASSVDVRGDYGYTF
-	TRBV6-6	-	TRBJ2-7	TGTGCCAGCGCGCTGGCCTACGAGCAGTACTTC	CASALAYEQYF
-	TRBV18	-	TRBJ1-1	TGTGCCAGCTCACCAGTGGGGGCAAACACTGAAGCTTTCTTT	CASSPVGANTEAFF
-	TRBV5-1	few	TRBJ2-2	TGCGCCAGCACTGACTCCGGCACCGGGGAGCTGTTTTTT	CASTDSGTGELFF